This T cell receptor beta chain was captured in a study of vaccination and CD4 T cells after COVID-19. Study observations and caveats: The authors identified 304 of 307 vaccine-specific clones in convalescent patients as spike mono-reactive.

Germline lookup yields CDR1 ENHRY and CDR2 SYGVKD. V lost 10 bases and J lost 2, with 21 bases in between. The CDR3 covers 16 residues. There are a few counts of this clonotype. Its antigen is currently unknown. At the Johns Hopkins FTIC core, DNA taken from cultured CD4+ T cells was sequenced by way of the Oncomine TCR Beta short-read assay. The authors extracted genomic DNA from cultured CD4+ T cells. TCRdb re-called the PCR reads with MiXCR, one entry per CDR3 protein. The sample lists about 10,000 distinct CDR3 sequences, about 64% occurring once. The treatment was: roughly 11-day PBMC culture with coronavirus spike peptide pools or control peptides (ViraFEST assay). PBMCs, plated at some 1.8 million per well, were grown in the presence of roughly 9.8 IU/ml IL-2 and around 10 ug/ml peptide pools.

The V gene is TRBV10-3, the J gene TRBJ2-1, with D possibly called TRBD1 or TRBD2 (6 bases each). The TCR originated in a human donor who had recovered from COVID-19. The sample comprised CD4+ T cells from blood, cultured in vitro. The chain's CDR3 is CATSWVGGGAYNEQFF. The CDR3 DNA follows: TGTGCCACGTCGTGGGTCGGGGGCGGCGCCTACAATGAGCAGTTCTTC.